One sample yielded the 10 T cell receptor beta chains listed below, sequenced in a study of T cells in localized non-small cell lung cancer. Data came from immunoSEQ multiplex PCR; TCRdb stores just in-frame clones and leaves some out. Here the sample spans thousands of clones, approximately 33% being singletons. The sequencing here drew on normal lung tissue next to the tumor, taken before any cancer treatment. These receptors came from a male donor at least 60 years old with stage I squamous cell lung carcinoma.

This clone has just a few counts. The rearrangement joins TRBV7-6 to TRBJ2-7; TRBD1 might be the D (5 bases). Germline-derived CDR1 and CDR2 are SGHVS and FNYEAQ. V lost 5 bases to trimming and J lost 2 bases, with 13 bases between them. The CDR3 contains 14 residues. The CDR3 region has the DNA TGTGCCAGCAGCCGTGACCAACAGGCCTACGAGCAGTACTTC. This sequence encodes CASSRDQQAYEQYF.

V usage is TRBV10-3 and J usage is TRBJ2-1; maybe TRBD1 (5 bases). The CDR3 covers 14 residues. The V end was cut by 0 bases, the J end by 5 bases, with 8 bases between. Germline V lookup: CDR1 ENHRY, CDR2 SYGVKD. The CDR3 DNA reads as TGTGCCATCAGTGAGTCAACAGGAAACAATGAGCAGTTCTTC. Residues: CAISESTGNNEQFF.

The V gene is TRBV29-1, the J gene TRBJ1-1, with D maybe TRBD1 (5 bases). This CDR3 is built from 14 residues. Germline V lookup: CDR1 SQVTM, CDR2 ANQGSEA. The V end lost 7 bases, the J end lost 1 base, and 16 bases lay between the germline ends. The DNA for the CDR3 is TGCAGCGCTCTGGACCTCAGGGAGAACACTGAAGCTTTCTTT. Its protein product is CSALDLRENTEAFF.

The J gene is TRBJ2-5, the V gene TRBV28, with a weak D call TRBD2 (6 bases). Germline V gene data show CDR1 as MDHEN and CDR2 as SYDVKM. The CDR3 runs 14 residues. With 4 bases removed from V and 4 bases from J, the gap between germline ends came to 13 bases. This CDR3 reads CASSYRTGGETQYF. The CDR3 region has the DNA TGTGCCAGCAGTTATAGGACCGGGGGAGAGACCCAGTACTTC.

This clone was counted between two and nine times. The chain joins TRBV9 to TRBJ1-5; no firm D call. The CDR3 is 12 amino acids. The V and J ends lost 5 bases and 6 bases respectively, with 9 bases between them. Per germline, CDR1 SGDLS and CDR2 YYNGEE. The CDR3, as DNA: TGTGCCAGCAGTGTGCTCAGTCAGCCCCAGCATTTT. Its protein product is CASSVLSQPQHF.

The rearrangement links TRBV14 to TRBJ1-1; TRBD1 matches 7 bases. J was trimmed by 0 bases and V by 1 base; bases with no gene match: 8. The V gene's germline CDR1 is SGHDN and CDR2 FVKESK. The CDR3 covers 17 residues. In nucleotides, the CDR3 is TGTGCCAGCAGCCAAGGAGGCAGGGGGTCTCTGAACACTGAAGCTTTCTTT. Its translation is CASSQGGRGSLNTEAFF.

This clone was picked up a small number of times. This chain joins TRBV6-8 and TRBJ2-2; the D is unclear. The CDR3 sequence is 13 residues long. V was clipped by 0 bases and J by 5 bases, with 4 bases between them. Per germline, CDR1 MNHGY and CDR2 SAAAGT. In nucleotides, the CDR3 is TGTGCCAGCAGTTACTCGTTTACCGGGGAGCTGTTTTTT. Translated: CASSYSFTGELFF.

This clone was observed a handful of times. The chain is built from TRBV9 and TRBJ2-7; 11 bases line up with TRBD1. The CDR3 runs to 17 residues. The V gene end was trimmed by 1 base and the J gene end by 5 bases; junction bases not matched to a gene: 11. Germline V gene sequence: CDR1 SGDLS, CDR2 YYNGEE. CDR3 residues: CASSVSSWDRGTHEQYF. CDR3 sequence (DNA): TGTGCCAGCAGCGTATCATCCTGGGACAGGGGGACTCACGAGCAGTACTTC.

This clone has just a few counts. The chain joins TRBV19 to TRBJ2-7; D could derive from TRBD1 or TRBD2 (5 bases each). V was pared by 3 bases and J by 2 bases, with 14 bases between. Germline loops: CDR1 LNHDA, CDR2 SQIVND (reference sequence). CDR3 size: 15 residues. The CDR3 nucleotides read TGTGCCAGTAGTATTAGCCGGGGCGGTACCTACGAGCAGTACTTC. It encodes CASSISRGGTYEQYF.

The chain couples TRBV18 to TRBJ2-7; the D is unclear. Germline V gene sequence: CDR1 KGHSH, CDR2 LQKENI. This CDR3 is 15 amino acids long. Trimming cost V 1 base and J 1 base, with 11 bases left between them. The CDR3 DNA follows: TGTGCCAGCTCACCACTCGGCGGCGAGTCCTACGAGCAGTACTTC. It specifies CASSPLGGESYEQYF.